These 9 T cell receptor beta chains came from one sample sequenced in a study of blood T cell repertoires in COVID-19. The assay was immunoSEQ multiplex PCR, and TCRdb's table has in-frame clones only and misses some. The table includes about 300,000 clones, 89% detected once. What was sequenced was peripheral blood. All receptors come from a woman aged 25 to 45 with COVID-19, enrolled during active disease.

A note on this clone: A junction boundary mismatches the germline segment, possibly from a read error. V is TRBV20-1 and J is TRBJ1-5, with D uncertain. This CDR3 spans 11 amino acids. CDR1 and CDR2 (germline): DFQATT, SNEGSKA (reference sequence). CDR3 sequence reads: CSAKRNQPQHF. The CDR3 region has the DNA TGCAGCGCTAAGAGGAATCAGCCCCAGCATTTT.

The V gene is TRBV3-1 (or the pseudogene TRBV3-2), the J gene TRBJ2-2; D is ambiguous. Germline loops: CDR1 LGHDT, CDR2 YNNKEL (reference sequence). CDR3 length: 12 residues. Between the trimmed V and J ends, which lost 4 bases and 4 bases, there was a span of 4 bases. The CDR3: CASSRATGELFF. CDR3 nucleotide sequence: TGTGCCAGCAGCCGGGCCACCGGGGAGCTGTTTTTT.

The chain carries TRBV12-3 or TRBV12-4 and TRBJ1-1; D gene ambiguous. V dropped 6 bases and J dropped 10 bases, with 15 bases sitting between them. This CDR3 comprises 12 residues. CDR3 DNA: TGTGCCAGCAGAGAGGGTACCCGGCGAGCTTTCTTT. It translates to CASREGTRRAFF.

The rearrangement uses TRBV5-1 and TRBJ2-1; tentatively, D is TRBD2 (6 bases). Trimming cost V 5 bases and J 3 bases, with 12 bases left between them. The CDR3 is 14 residues long. Germline-derived CDR1 and CDR2 are SGHRS and YFSETQ. CDR3 protein: CASRSDSGYNEQFF. CDR3 nucleotide sequence: TGCGCCAGCAGGTCCGATAGCGGCTACAATGAGCAGTTCTTC.

The genes are TRBV7-9 and TRBJ2-7; D is unclear. The CDR3 covers 13 residues. In germline, CDR1 is SEHNR, CDR2 FQNEAQ (reference sequence). V lost 0 bases and J 3 bases, leaving 6 bases between the germline ends. The CDR3: CASSLAQFYEQYF. The DNA of the CDR3 is TGTGCCAGCAGCTTAGCGCAGTTCTACGAGCAGTACTTC.

The genes are TRBV10-3 and TRBJ2-1; TRBD2 matches at 9 bases. The CDR3 loop spans 15 amino acids. After removal of 4 bases from V and 2 bases from J, the junction contained 3 bases not matched to a gene. Germline V gene lookup returns CDR1 ENHRY and CDR2 SYGVKD. CDR3: CAISVRGGAYNEQFF. The CDR3 coding sequence is TGTGCCATCAGTGTCCGCGGGGGGGCCTACAATGAGCAGTTCTTC.

The chain is built from TRBV29-1 and TRBJ1-1; 8 nucleotides align to TRBD1. V was pared by 4 bases and J by 7 bases, with 5 bases of the junction left unmatched. This CDR3 is built from 12 residues. Per germline, CDR1 SQVTM and CDR2 ANQGSEA. The CDR3 DNA reads as TGCAGCGTTGCCCGGACAGGGTATGAAGCTTTCTTT. Amino acids: CSVARTGYEAFF.

The rearrangement uses TRBV28 and TRBJ1-2; 8 bases match TRBD1. Per germline, CDR1 MDHEN and CDR2 SYDVKM. The V segment lost 5 bases and the J segment 6 bases; nucleotides outside the gene matches: 14. The CDR3 is 16 residues long. In DNA form, the CDR3 reads TGTGCCAGCAGTATTACCAGGGGGCGCGACTATGATGGCTACACCTTC. It encodes CASSITRGRDYDGYTF.

This clone has only a few counts. This sample also contains other DNA sequences that code for the same CDR3. The V call is TRBV27, the J call TRBJ1-1; 10 bases are a match to TRBD1. The CDR3 extends over 12 amino acids. J lost 5 bases, V lost 8 bases, and 2 bases had no gene match. Germline V CDR1 and CDR2: MNHEY, SMNVEV (reference sequence). CDR3 DNA sequence: TGTGCCAGCTGGGACAGGGGTACTGAAGCTTTCTTT. Translated, it gives CASWDRGTEAFF.